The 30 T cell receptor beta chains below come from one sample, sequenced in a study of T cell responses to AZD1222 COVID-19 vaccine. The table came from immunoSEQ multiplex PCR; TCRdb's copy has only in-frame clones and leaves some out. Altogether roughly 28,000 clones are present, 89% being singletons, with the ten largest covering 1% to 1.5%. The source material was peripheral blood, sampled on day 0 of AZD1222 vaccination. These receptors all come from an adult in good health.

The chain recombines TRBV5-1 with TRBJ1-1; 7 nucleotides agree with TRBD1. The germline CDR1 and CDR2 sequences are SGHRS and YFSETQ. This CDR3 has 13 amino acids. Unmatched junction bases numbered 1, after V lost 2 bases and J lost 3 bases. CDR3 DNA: TGCGCCAGCAGCTTCACAGGGGACACTGAAGCTTTCTTT. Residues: CASSFTGDTEAFF.

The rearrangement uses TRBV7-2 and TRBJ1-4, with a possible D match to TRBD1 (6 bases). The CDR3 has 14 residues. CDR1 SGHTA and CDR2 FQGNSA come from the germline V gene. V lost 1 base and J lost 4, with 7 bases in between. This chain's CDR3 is CASSLVQGNEKLFF. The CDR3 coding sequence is TGTGCCAGCAGCTTAGTACAGGGTAATGAAAAACTGTTTTTT.

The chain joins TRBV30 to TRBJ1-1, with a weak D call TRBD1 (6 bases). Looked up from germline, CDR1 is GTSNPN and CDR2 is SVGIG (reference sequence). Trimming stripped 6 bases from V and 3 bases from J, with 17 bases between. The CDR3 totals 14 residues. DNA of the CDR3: TGTGCCTGTACCCTCGGGGGGGCCGACACTGAAGCTTTCTTT. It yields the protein CACTLGGADTEAFF.

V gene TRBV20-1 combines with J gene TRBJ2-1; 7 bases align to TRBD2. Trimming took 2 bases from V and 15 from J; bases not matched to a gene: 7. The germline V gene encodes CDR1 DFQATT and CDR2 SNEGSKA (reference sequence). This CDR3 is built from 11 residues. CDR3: CSARQLATPFF. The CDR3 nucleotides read TGCAGTGCTAGACAACTAGCGACGCCGTTCTTC.

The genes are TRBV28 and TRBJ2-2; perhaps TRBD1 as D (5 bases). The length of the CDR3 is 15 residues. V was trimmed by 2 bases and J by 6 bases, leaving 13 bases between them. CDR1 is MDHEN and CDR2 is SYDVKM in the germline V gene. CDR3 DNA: TGTGCCAGCAGTTTACGGACGACAGTTCCCGGGGAGCTGTTTTTT. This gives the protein CASSLRTTVPGELFF. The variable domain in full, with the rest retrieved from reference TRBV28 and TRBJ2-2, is DVKVTQSSRYLVKRTGEKVFLECVQDMDHENMFWYRQDPGLGLRLIYFSYDVKMKEKGDIPEGYSVSREKKERFSLILESASTNQTSMYLCASSLRTTVPGELFFGEGSRLTVL.

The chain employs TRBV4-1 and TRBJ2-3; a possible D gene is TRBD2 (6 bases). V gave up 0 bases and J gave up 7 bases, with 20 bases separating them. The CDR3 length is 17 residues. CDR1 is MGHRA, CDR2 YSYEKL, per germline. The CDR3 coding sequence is TGCGCCAGCAGCCAAGAACCCCCGGGCATTAGCGGATATACGCAGTATTTT. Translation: CASSQEPPGISGYTQYF.

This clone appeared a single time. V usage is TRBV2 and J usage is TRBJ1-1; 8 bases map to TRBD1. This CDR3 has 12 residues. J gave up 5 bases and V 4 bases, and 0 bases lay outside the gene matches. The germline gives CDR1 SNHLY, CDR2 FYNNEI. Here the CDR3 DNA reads TGTGCCAGCAGTGGGACAGGGACTGAAGCTTTCTTT. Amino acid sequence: CASSGTGTEAFF.

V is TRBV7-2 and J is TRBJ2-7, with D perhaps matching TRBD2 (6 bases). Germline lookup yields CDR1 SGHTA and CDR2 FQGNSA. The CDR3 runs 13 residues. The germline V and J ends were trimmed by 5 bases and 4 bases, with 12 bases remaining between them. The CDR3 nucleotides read TGTGCCAGCAGCGCCTGGAGGGCGTACGAGCAGTACTTC. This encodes CASSAWRAYEQYF.

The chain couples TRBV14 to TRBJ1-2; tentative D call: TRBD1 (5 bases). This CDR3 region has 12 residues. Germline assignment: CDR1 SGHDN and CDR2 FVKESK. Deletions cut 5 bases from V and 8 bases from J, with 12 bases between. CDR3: CASSLDRVGYTF. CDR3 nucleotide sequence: TGTGCCAGCAGCTTAGACAGAGTGGGCTACACCTTC.

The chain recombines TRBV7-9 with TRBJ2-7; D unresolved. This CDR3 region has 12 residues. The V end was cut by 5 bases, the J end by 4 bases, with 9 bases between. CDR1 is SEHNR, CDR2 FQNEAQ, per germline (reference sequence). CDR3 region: CASSRLGYEQYF. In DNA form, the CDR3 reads TGTGCCAGCAGCCGCCTTGGTTACGAGCAGTACTTC.

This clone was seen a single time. In DNA, the CDR3 is TGTGCCAGCAGCCCCGGTCCGTTTAATGAGCAGTTCTTC. It encodes CASSPGPFNEQFF. The J gene is TRBJ2-1, the V gene TRBV14, with D hard to call. V lost 4 bases to trimming and J lost 7 bases, with 11 bases between them. The V gene's germline CDR1 is SGHDN and CDR2 FVKESK. The CDR3 runs to 13 residues.

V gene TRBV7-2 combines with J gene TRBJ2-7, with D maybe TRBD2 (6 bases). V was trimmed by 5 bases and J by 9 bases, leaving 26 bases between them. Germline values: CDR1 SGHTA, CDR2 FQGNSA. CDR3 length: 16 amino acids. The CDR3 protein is CASSPVLGSKPLPQYF. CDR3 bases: TGTGCCAGCAGCCCCGTCCTCGGGAGCAAACCTCTCCCGCAGTACTTC.

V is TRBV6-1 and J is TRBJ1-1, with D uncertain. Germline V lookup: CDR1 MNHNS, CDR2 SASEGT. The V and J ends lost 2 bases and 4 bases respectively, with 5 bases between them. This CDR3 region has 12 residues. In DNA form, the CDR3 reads TGTGCCAGCAGTGAATCCCGCACTGAAGCTTTCTTT. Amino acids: CASSESRTEAFF.

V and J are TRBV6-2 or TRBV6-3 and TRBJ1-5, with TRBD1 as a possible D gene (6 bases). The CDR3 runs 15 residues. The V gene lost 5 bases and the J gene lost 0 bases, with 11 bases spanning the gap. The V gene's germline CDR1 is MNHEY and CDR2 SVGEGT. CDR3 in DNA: TGTGCCAGCAGTCCCGGACAGTATAGCAATCAGCCCCAGCATTTT. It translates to CASSPGQYSNQPQHF.

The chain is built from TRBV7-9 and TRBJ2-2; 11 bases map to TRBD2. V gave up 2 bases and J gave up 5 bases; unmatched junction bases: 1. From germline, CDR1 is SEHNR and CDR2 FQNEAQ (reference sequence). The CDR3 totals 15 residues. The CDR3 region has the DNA TGTGCCAGCAGCTTATGGACTAGCGGGACCGGGGAGCTGTTTTTT. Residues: CASSLWTSGTGELFF.

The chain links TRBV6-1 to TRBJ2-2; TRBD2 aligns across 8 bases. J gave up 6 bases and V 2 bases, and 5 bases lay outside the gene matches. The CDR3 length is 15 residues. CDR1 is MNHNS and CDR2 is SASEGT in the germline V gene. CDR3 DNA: TGTGCCAGCAGTGAATCGGCGGGAGGCCCCGGGGAGCTGTTTTTT. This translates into CASSESAGGPGELFF.

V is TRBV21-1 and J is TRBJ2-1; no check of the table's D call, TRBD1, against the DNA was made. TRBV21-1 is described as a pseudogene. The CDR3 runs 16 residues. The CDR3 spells CASSKGSGTSYNEQFF. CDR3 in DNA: TGTGCCAGCAGCAAAGGGTCAGGGACATCCTACAATGAGCAGTTCTTC.

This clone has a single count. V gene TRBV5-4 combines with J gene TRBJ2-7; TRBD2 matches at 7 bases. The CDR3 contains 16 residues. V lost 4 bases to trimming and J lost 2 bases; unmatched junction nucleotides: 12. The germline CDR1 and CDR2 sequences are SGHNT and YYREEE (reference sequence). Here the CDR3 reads CASSGFLTGGTYEQYF. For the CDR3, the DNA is TGTGCCAGCAGCGGATTCCTGACGGGAGGAACCTACGAGCAGTACTTC.

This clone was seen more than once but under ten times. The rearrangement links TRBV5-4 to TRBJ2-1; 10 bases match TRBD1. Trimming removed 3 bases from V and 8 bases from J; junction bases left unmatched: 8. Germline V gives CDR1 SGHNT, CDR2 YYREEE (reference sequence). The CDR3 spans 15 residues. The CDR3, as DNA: TGTGCCAGCAGCTACGGGCCGGGACAGGGGTATGAGCAGTTCTTC. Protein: CASSYGPGQGYEQFF.

The CDR3 DNA sequence: TGCGCCAGCAGGAGTGACACCGGGGAGCTGTTTTTT. Its protein product is CASRSDTGELFF. The chain carries TRBV10-1 and TRBJ2-2; unclear D gene. The germline V and J ends were trimmed by 6 bases and 3 bases, with 5 bases remaining between them. Germline CDR1 WNHNN, CDR2 SYGVQD (reference sequence). The CDR3 is 12 amino acids.

The CDR3 loop reads CASRRLREGSYNEQFF. In DNA, the CDR3 is TGTGCCAGCAGGCGTCTCCGGGAGGGATCCTACAATGAGCAGTTCTTC. The rearrangement joins TRBV7-8 to TRBJ2-1, with 8 nucleotides matching TRBD2. The V and J ends lost 6 bases and 1 base, in that order; junction bases with no gene match: 8. The CDR3 runs 16 residues. Germline CDR1 and CDR2: SGHVS and FQNEAQ.

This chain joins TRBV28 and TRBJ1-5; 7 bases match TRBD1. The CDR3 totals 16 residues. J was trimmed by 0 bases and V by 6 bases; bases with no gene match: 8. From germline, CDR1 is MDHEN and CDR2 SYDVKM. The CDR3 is CASSGLGTVSNQPQHF. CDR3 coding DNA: TGTGCCAGCAGCGGACTTGGGACAGTTAGCAATCAGCCCCAGCATTTT.

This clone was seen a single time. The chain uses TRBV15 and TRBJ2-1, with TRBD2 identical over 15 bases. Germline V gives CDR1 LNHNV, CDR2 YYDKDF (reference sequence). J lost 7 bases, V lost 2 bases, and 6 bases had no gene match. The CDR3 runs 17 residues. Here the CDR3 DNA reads TGTGCCACCAGCAGAATGTTGGGGACTAGCGGGAGGAATGAGCAGTTCTTC. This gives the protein CATSRMLGTSGRNEQFF.

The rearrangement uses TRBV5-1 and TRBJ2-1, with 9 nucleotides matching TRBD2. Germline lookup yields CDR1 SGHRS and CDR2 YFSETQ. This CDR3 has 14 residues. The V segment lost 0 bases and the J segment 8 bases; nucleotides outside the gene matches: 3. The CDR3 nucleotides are TGCGCCAGCAGCTTGGGGACTAGCGTAGATGAGCAGTTCTTC. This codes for CASSLGTSVDEQFF.

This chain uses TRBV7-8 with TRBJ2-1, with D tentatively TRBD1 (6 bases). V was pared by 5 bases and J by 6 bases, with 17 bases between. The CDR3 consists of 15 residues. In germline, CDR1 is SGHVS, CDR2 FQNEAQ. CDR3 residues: CASSPRQTGRNEQFF. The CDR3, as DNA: TGTGCCAGCAGCCCAAGGCAGACAGGCCGCAATGAGCAGTTCTTC.

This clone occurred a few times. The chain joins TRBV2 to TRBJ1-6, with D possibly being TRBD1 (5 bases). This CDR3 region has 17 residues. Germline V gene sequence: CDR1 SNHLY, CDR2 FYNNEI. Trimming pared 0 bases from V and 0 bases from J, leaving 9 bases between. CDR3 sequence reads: CASSEAGPSSYNSPLHF. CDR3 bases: TGTGCCAGCAGTGAAGCGGGGCCGAGCTCCTATAATTCACCCCTCCACTTT. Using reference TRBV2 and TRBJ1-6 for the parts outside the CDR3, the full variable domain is EPEVTQTPSHQVTQMGQEVILRCVPISNHLYFYWYRQILGQKVEFLVSFYNNEISEKSEIFDDQFSVERPDGSNFTLKIRSTKLEDSAMYFCASSEAGPSSYNSPLHFGNGTRLTVT.

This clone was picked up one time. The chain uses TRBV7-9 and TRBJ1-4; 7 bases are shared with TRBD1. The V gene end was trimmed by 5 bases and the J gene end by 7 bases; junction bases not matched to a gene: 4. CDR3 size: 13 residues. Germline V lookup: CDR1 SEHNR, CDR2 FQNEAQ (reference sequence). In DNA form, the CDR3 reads TGTGCCAGCAGCCGTAGACAGGGTGAAAAACTGTTTTTT. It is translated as CASSRRQGEKLFF.

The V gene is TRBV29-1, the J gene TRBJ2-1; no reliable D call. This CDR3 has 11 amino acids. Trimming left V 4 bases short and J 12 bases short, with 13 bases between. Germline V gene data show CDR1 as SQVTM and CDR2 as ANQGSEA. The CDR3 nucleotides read TGCAGCGTTGCGGACCTGACGGGGCAGTTCTTC. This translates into CSVADLTGQFF.

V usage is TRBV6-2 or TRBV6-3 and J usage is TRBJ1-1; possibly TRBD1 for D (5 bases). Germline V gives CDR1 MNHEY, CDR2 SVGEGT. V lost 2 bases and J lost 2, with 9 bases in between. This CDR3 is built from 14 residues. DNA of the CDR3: TGTGCCAGCAGTTACGGGACGGTAAACACTGAAGCTTTCTTT. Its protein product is CASSYGTVNTEAFF.

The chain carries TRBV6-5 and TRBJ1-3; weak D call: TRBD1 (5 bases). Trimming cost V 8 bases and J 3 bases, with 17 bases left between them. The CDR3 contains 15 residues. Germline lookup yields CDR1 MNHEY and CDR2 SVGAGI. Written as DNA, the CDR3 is TGTGCCAGCGGCCCCCCGGGGGTGCATGGAAACACCATATATTTT. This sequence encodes CASGPPGVHGNTIYF.